This T cell receptor (beta chain) was identified during a study of shared clonotypes between healthy human individuals. The germline CDR1 and CDR2 sequences are SGHRS and YFSETQ. V gave up 4 bases and J gave up 6 bases; unmatched junction bases: 15. The CDR3 consists of 18 residues. The assay was immunoSEQ multiplex PCR, and TCRdb's table has in-frame clones only and misses some. The repertoire holds around 980,000 clones, 70% to 80% seen once, with roughly 0.65% in the top ten. Adult donors, all healthy and HIV-negative, had no recent acute infections or vaccinations. A single count supports this clone.

V and J are TRBV5-1 and TRBJ2-2, with 10 bases lining up with TRBD1. Sequencing input: memory CD4+ T cells from PBMCs. Stated subset: CD45RA-negative fraction. The sequence came from a man between 18 and 29 years old in good health. Some clones in this sample may be carry-over from other donors' samples. The CDR3 nucleotides read TGCGCCAGCAGCACAACCCCTGGGACAGGGGCGCGGGCCGGGGAGCTGTTTTTT. Translated: CASSTTPGTGARAGELFF.